These 2 T cell receptor beta chains were all obtained from the same sample, sequenced in a study of blood T cell repertoires in COVID-19. The data were produced by immunoSEQ multiplex PCR, yet TCRdb's version contains in-frame clones alone and is incomplete. The data hold around 200,000 clones, with roughly 90% observed a single time. Sequenced material: peripheral blood. The source is a man aged 35 to 55 with acute or convalescent COVID-19.

Only a few counts were recorded for this clone. The chain recombines TRBV6-1 with TRBJ1-5; TRBD1 matches 10 bases. V was clipped by 2 bases and J by 6 bases; unmatched bases: 13. The CDR3 is 18 residues long. Germline V CDR1 and CDR2: MNHNS, SASEGT. The CDR3 reads CASSENFFAGDRGQPQHF. The DNA of the CDR3 is TGTGCCAGCAGTGAAAATTTCTTTGCCGGGGACAGGGGTCAGCCCCAGCATTTT.

This clone was observed once. In nucleotides, the CDR3 is TGTGCCAGCAGTTCTCCGACAGGGGGGTACTATGGCTACACCTTC. Its translation is CASSSPTGGYYGYTF. This sequence joins TRBV6-6 and TRBJ1-2; 9 bases match TRBD1. V lost 4 bases to trimming and J lost 3 bases; unmatched junction nucleotides: 6. Germline CDR1 MNHNY, CDR2 SVGAGI (reference sequence). The CDR3 is 15 residues long.